The TCR beta chain under discussion was sequenced for a study of blood T cells in healthy people across ages. Study-wide background: Using template switching, researchers captured about one barcoded beta molecule for each two T cells. Study-wide findings and caveats: The fall in TCR beta diversity per million T cells was roughly linear with age. One million T cells yielded diversity estimates that were considered underestimates.

In the case of this clonotype: The target antigen is unknown.

The ends were cut back, 5 bases at V and 5 bases at J, with 7 bases in the middle. The CDR3 runs 12 residues. Germline lookup yields CDR1 DFQATT and CDR2 SNEGSKA (reference sequence). The second PCR ran about 6 to 11 cycles with a sample-barcoded 5' primer and J-beta primers. Tagging of each cDNA molecule was performed by a template-switch adaptor with 12 random nucleotides. In TCRdb, the 5' RACE reads were re-called with MiXCR into one record per CDR3 protein. Seen here are about 1,400,000 distinct CDR3 sequences, 42% observed once, and the top ten hold under 8%. The receptor comes from a woman between 18 and 29 years old in good health. This rearrangement joins TRBV20-1 to TRBJ1-6; no definite D call. The source material was blood. In nucleotides, the CDR3 is TGCAGTGCTGTGGACCATAATTCACCCCTCCACTTT. Protein: CSAVDHNSPLHF.